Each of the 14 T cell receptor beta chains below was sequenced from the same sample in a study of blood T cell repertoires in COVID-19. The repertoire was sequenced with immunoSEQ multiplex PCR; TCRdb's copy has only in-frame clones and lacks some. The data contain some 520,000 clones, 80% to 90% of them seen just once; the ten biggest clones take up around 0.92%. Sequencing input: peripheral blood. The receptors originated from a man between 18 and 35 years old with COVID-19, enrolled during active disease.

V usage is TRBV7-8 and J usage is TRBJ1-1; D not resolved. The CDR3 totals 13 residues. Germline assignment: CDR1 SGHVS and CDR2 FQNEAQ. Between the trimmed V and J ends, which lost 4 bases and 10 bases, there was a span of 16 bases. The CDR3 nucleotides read TGTGCCAGCAGCTCCCGGGTCCACGGATCAGCTTTCTTT. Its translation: CASSSRVHGSAFF.

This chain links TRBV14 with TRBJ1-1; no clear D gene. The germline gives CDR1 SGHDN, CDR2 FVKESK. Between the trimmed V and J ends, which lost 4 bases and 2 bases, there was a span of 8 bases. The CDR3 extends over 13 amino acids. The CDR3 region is CASSLTANTEAFF. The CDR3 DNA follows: TGTGCCAGCAGCCTTACAGCCAACACTGAAGCTTTCTTT.

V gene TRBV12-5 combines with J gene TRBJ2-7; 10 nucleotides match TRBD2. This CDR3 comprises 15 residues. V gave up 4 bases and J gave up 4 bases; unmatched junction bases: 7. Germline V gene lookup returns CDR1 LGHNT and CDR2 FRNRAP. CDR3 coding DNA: TGTGCTAGTGGTTCCCCTAGCGGGAGTTGGTACGAGCAGTACTTC. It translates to CASGSPSGSWYEQYF.

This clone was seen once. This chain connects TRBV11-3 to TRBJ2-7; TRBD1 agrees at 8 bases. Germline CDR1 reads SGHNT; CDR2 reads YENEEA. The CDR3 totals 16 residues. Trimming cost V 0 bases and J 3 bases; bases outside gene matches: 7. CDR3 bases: TGTGCCAGCAGCTTAGAGTTGAGGGACAGGAACTACGAGCAGTACTTC. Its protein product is CASSLELRDRNYEQYF. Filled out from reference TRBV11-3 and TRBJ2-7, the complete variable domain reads EAGVVQSPRYKIIEKKQPVAFWCNPISGHNTLYWYLQNLGQGPELLIRYENEEAVDDSQLPKDRFSAERLKGVDSTLKIQPAELGDSAVYLCASSLELRDRNYEQYFGPGTRLTVT.

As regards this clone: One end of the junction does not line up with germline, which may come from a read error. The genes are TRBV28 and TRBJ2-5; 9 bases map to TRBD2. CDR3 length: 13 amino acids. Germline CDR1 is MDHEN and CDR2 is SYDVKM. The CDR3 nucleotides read TGTTCCAGCGGGAGGCCCGGTGAAAGGGCCCAGTACTTC. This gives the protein CSSGRPGERAQYF.

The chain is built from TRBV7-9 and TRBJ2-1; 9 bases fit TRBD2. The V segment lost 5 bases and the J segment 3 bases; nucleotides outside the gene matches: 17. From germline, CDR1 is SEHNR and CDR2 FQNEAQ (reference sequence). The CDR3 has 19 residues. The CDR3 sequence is CASSRRLKGGGAFYNEQFF. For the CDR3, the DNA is TGTGCCAGCAGCCGGAGGTTGAAAGGCGGGGGGGCCTTCTACAATGAGCAGTTCTTC.

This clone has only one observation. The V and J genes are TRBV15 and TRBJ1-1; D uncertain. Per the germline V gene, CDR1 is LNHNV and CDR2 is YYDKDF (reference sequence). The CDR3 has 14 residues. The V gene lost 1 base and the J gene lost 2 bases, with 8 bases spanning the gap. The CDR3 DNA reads TGTGCCACCAGCAGAGGTTGGGCCAACACTGAAGCTTTCTTT. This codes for CATSRGWANTEAFF.

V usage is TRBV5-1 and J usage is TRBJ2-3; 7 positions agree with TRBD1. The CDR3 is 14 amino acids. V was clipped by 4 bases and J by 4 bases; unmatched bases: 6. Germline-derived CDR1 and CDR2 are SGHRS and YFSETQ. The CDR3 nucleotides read TGCGCCAGCAGCGTAACAGGGGTCTCAGATACGCAGTATTTT. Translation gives CASSVTGVSDTQYF.

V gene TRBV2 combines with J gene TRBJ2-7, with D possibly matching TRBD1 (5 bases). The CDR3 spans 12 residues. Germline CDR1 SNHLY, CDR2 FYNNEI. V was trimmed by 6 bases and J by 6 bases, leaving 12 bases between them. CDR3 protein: CASRFDSVEQYF. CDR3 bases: TGTGCCAGCAGATTTGACAGTGTCGAGCAGTACTTC.

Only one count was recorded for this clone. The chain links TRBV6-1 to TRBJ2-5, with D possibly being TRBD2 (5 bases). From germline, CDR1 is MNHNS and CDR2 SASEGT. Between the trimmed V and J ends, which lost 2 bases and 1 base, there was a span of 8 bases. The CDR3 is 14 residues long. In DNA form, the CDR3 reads TGTGCCAGCAGTGAAAGCGGCCTCCAAGAGACCCAGTACTTC. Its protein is CASSESGLQETQYF.

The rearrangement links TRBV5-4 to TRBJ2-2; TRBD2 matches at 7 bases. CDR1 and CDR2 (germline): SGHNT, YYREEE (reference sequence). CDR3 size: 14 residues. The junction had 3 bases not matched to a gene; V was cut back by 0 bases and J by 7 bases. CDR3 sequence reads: CASSLELANGELFF. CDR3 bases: TGTGCCAGCAGCTTGGAACTAGCGAACGGGGAGCTGTTTTTT.

The CDR3 is CASSSRLEVEQYF. CDR3 coding DNA: TGCGCCAGCAGCTCTAGACTAGAAGTTGAGCAGTACTTC. This chain joins TRBV5-1 and TRBJ2-7, with D perhaps TRBD2 (6 bases). V gave up 3 bases and J gave up 7 bases, with 14 bases separating them. Germline V gene lookup returns CDR1 SGHRS and CDR2 YFSETQ. The CDR3 loop spans 13 amino acids.

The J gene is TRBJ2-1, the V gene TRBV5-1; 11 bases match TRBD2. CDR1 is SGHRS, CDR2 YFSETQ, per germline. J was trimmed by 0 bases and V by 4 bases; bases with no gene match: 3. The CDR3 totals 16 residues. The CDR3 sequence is CASSRTSGFSYNEQFF. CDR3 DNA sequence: TGCGCCAGCAGCCGGACTAGCGGGTTCTCCTACAATGAGCAGTTCTTC.

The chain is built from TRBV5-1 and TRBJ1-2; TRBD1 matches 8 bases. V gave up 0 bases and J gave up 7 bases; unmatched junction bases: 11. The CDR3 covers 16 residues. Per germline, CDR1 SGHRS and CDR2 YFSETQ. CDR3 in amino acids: CASSLDVGQGPSGYTF. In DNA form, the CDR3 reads TGCGCCAGCAGCTTGGACGTAGGACAGGGCCCTTCTGGCTACACCTTC.